The 20 T cell receptor beta chains in this list originate from one sample, sequenced in a study of blood T cell dynamics during melanoma immunotherapy. Time point specified: pre-treatment baseline. Assay used: immunoSEQ multiplex PCR; TCRdb lists only in-frame clones, some missing. The table records about 9,000 clones, more than 75% of them present only once. The specimen comprised blood, sampled from a patient treated with checkpoint blockade. These receptors were obtained from a human donor with melanoma.

V is TRBV28 and J is TRBJ1-5; a possible D gene is TRBD1 (6 bases). V lost 1 base, J lost 2 bases, and 9 bases lay in between. This CDR3 comprises 15 residues. Looked up from germline, CDR1 is MDHEN and CDR2 is SYDVKM. CDR3 sequence (DNA): TGTGCCAGCAGTTTATACAGGGCAGGCAATCAGCCCCAGCATTTT. Translating it yields CASSLYRAGNQPQHF.

CDR3 DNA: TGCGCCAGCAGTCCGGAGCGAGAACAAGAGACCCAGTACTTC. This gives the protein CASSPEREQETQYF. The rearrangement joins TRBV23-1 to TRBJ2-5; D gene ambiguous. TRBV23-1 is placed among ORFs of uncertain function. Trimming took 4 bases from V and 2 from J, leaving 11 bases between them. The CDR3 is 14 amino acids.

The V call is TRBV19, the J call TRBJ1-2; TRBD1 agrees at 8 bases. V lost 6 bases to trimming and J lost 3 bases; unmatched junction nucleotides: 6. In germline, CDR1 is LNHDA, CDR2 SQIVND (reference sequence). CDR3 length: 14 amino acids. The CDR3, as DNA: TGTGCCAGTAGGCGCACAGGGGGTGACTATGGCTACACCTTC. Protein product: CASRRTGGDYGYTF.

V is TRBV14 and J is TRBJ2-1, with 15 positions matching TRBD2. The trim removed 4 bases at V and 4 bases at J, leaving 8 bases unmatched. Per germline, CDR1 SGHDN and CDR2 FVKESK. CDR3 length equals 18 residues. In DNA form, the CDR3 reads TGTGCCAGCAGCCGCGGACTAGCGGGAGGGCCGCAATACAATGAGCAGTTCTTC. Translation gives CASSRGLAGGPQYNEQFF. The complete variable domain, with remaining parts taken from reference TRBV14 and TRBJ2-1, reads EAGVTQFPSHSVIEKGQTVTLRCDPISGHDNLYWYRRVMGKEIKFLLHFVKESKQDESGMPNNRFLAERTGGTYSTLKVQPAELEDSGVYFCASSRGLAGGPQYNEQFFGPGTRLTVL.

The V call is TRBV5-1, the J call TRBJ2-6; 8 bases are shared with TRBD1. The V gene's germline CDR1 is SGHRS and CDR2 YFSETQ. This CDR3 has 14 amino acids. The V segment lost 4 bases and the J segment 15 bases; nucleotides outside the gene matches: 12. CDR3 coding DNA: TGCGCCAGCAGCCCCTCACCGGGACAGGTCGACCTGACTTTC. It specifies CASSPSPGQVDLTF.

This chain uses TRBV19 with TRBJ2-1, with D unclear. The CDR3 runs to 14 residues. The ends were cut back, 3 bases at V and 3 bases at J, with 9 bases in the middle. Germline CDR1 and CDR2: LNHDA and SQIVND (reference sequence). CDR3 nucleotides: TGTGCCAGTAGTATTGGGAAAAGCTACAATGAGCAGTTCTTC. It encodes CASSIGKSYNEQFF.

The chain carries TRBV6-1 and TRBJ1-2; D remains ambiguous. The V end was cut by 4 bases, the J end by 6 bases, with 12 bases between. CDR3 length equals 13 residues. CDR1 MNHNS and CDR2 SASEGT come from the germline V gene. The CDR3 loop is CASSATPLNGYTF. The CDR3, as DNA: TGTGCCAGCAGTGCCACCCCTCTTAATGGCTACACCTTC.

V is TRBV7-9 and J is TRBJ2-5, with TRBD2 as a possible D gene (6 bases). The CDR3 length is 16 residues. The germline V gene has CDR1 SEHNR and CDR2 FQNEAQ (reference sequence). Trimming left V 1 base short and J 2 bases short, with 14 bases between. The CDR3, as DNA: TGTGCCAGCAGCTTAGAGTTCGGGGGAATTCAAGAGACCCAGTACTTC. The encoded protein is CASSLEFGGIQETQYF.

The chain recombines TRBV29-1 with TRBJ2-2; D may be TRBD2 (7 bases). V gave up 5 bases and J gave up 3 bases, with 16 bases separating them. The CDR3 extends over 15 amino acids. Germline-derived CDR1 and CDR2 are SQVTM and ANQGSEA. In DNA form, the CDR3 reads TGCAGCGTTATTTTTCGGGGGGCCGACACCGGGGAGCTGTTTTTT. Amino acid sequence: CSVIFRGADTGELFF.

This sequence joins TRBV7-6 and TRBJ1-3; the D is unclear. Germline V gene sequence: CDR1 SGHVS, CDR2 FNYEAQ. Trimming cost V 2 bases and J 4 bases, with 9 bases left between them. This CDR3 is built from 14 residues. The CDR3 loop reads CASSLSPPGNTIYF. The CDR3 coding sequence is TGTGCCAGCAGCTTATCCCCTCCCGGAAACACCATATATTTT.

The genes are TRBV6-1 and TRBJ2-1; 11 nucleotides agree with TRBD2. Germline CDR1 and CDR2: MNHNS and SASEGT. The CDR3 length is 15 residues. V was pared by 7 bases and J by 6 bases, with 8 bases of the junction left unmatched. The CDR3 DNA reads TGTGCCAGCAAATTGACTAGCGGGGTTGTCAATGAGCAGTTCTTC. This translates into CASKLTSGVVNEQFF.

V is TRBV10-3 and J is TRBJ1-3; the match to TRBD1 covers 7 bases. The ends lost 3 bases at V and 3 bases at J; junction bases unmatched: 5. Germline assignment: CDR1 ENHRY and CDR2 SYGVKD. This CDR3 is built from 15 residues. CDR3 sequence: CAISEGAGGGNTIYF. CDR3 bases: TGTGCCATCAGTGAAGGGGCAGGGGGTGGAAACACCATATATTTT.

The rearrangement joins TRBV2 to TRBJ1-6; D is unresolved. The CDR3 loop spans 15 amino acids. The V gene lost 4 bases and the J gene lost 3 bases, with 10 bases spanning the gap. The germline gives CDR1 SNHLY, CDR2 FYNNEI. CDR3 DNA: TGTGCCAGCAGTGGGACGGGGAACTATAATTCACCCCTCCACTTT. This sequence encodes CASSGTGNYNSPLHF.

V usage is TRBV6-1 and J usage is TRBJ1-5; D unclear. The CDR3 extends over 15 amino acids. V was shortened by 3 bases and J by 0 bases, with 9 bases between the two germline ends. The germline CDR1 and CDR2 sequences are MNHNS and SASEGT. CDR3 amino acids: CASSDYYNSNQPQHF. In DNA form, the CDR3 reads TGTGCCAGCAGTGATTATTACAATAGCAATCAGCCCCAGCATTTT.

The CDR3 protein is CAWGQQGGNQPQHF. CDR3 DNA: TGTGCCTGGGGACAGCAAGGAGGCAATCAGCCCCAGCATTTT. V usage is TRBV30 and J usage is TRBJ1-5; D may be TRBD1 (6 bases). The V gene's germline CDR1 is GTSNPN and CDR2 SVGIG (reference sequence). V gave up 5 bases and J gave up 2 bases, with 13 bases separating them. CDR3 length: 14 residues.

This clone has more than one count but fewer than ten. The chain has TRBV6-4 and TRBJ2-2; 10 bases are shared with TRBD2. CDR1 MRHNA and CDR2 SNTAGT come from the germline V gene. This CDR3 contains 15 residues. Losses at the gene ends were 5 bases for V and 3 bases for J; bases not matched to a gene: 3. CDR3 amino acids: CASSLAGADTGELFF. The DNA of the CDR3 is TGTGCCAGCAGTCTAGCGGGGGCCGACACCGGGGAGCTGTTTTTT.

The V call is TRBV7-9, the J call TRBJ1-4; no clear D. Germline assignment: CDR1 SEHNR and CDR2 FQNEAQ (reference sequence). Trimming removed 7 bases at V and 0 bases at J, with 15 bases between. This CDR3 contains 16 residues. The CDR3 spells CASTFGSTATNEKLFF. CDR3 coding DNA: TGTGCCAGCACCTTTGGGAGTACTGCAACTAATGAAAAACTGTTTTTT. The variable domain in full, with the rest retrieved from reference TRBV7-9 and TRBJ1-4, is DTGVSQNPRHKITKRGQNVTFRCDPISEHNRLYWYRQTLGQGPEFLTYFQNEAQLEKSRLLSDRFSAERPKGSFSTLEIQRTEQGDSAMYLCASTFGSTATNEKLFFGSGTQLSVL.

This clone was seen a single time. V is TRBV28 and J is TRBJ2-5, with a possible D match to TRBD1 (5 bases). CDR1 is MDHEN and CDR2 is SYDVKM in the germline V gene. The CDR3 covers 13 residues. The ends were cut back, 6 bases at V and 5 bases at J, with 13 bases in the middle. The CDR3 DNA reads as TGTGCCAGCAGATTCTCAAGGGGTGAGACCCAGTACTTC. This gives the protein CASRFSRGETQYF.

CDR3 sequence: CASSQAGTDSYEQYF. Here the CDR3 DNA reads TGCGCCAGCAGCCAAGCCGGGACAGACTCCTACGAGCAGTACTTC. This chain joins TRBV4-1 and TRBJ2-7, with 7 bases fitting TRBD1. This CDR3 comprises 15 residues. The junction had 3 bases not matched to a gene; V was cut back by 1 base and J by 0 bases. Germline lookup yields CDR1 MGHRA and CDR2 YSYEKL.

This clone was recorded a few times. The rearrangement uses TRBV5-1 and TRBJ1-5; D not resolved. The germline CDR1 and CDR2 sequences are SGHRS and YFSETQ. V was pared by 1 base and J by 6 bases, with 5 bases between. The CDR3 has 12 residues. The CDR3 sequence: CASSLSGQPQHF. DNA for the CDR3: TGCGCCAGCAGCTTGAGTGGTCAGCCCCAGCATTTT. Supplemented by reference TRBV5-1 and TRBJ1-5, the full variable domain reads KAGVTQTPRYLIKTRGQQVTLSCSPISGHRSVSWYQQTPGQGLQFLFEYFSETQRNKGNFPGRFSGRQFSNSRSEMNVSTLELGDSALYLCASSLSGQPQHFGDGTRLSIL.